This TCR beta chain was obtained from a study of blood T cell repertoires in COVID-19. On the study more broadly: COVID-19 samples, acute and convalescent, were from the United States, Italy and Spain.

CDR3 length: 15 residues. Germline CDR1 reads MGHRA; CDR2 reads YSYEKL. V lost 1 base and J lost 4, with 14 bases in between. Sequenced by immunoSEQ multiplex PCR; TCRdb stores in-frame clones only, minus some. Of over 90,000 clones listed, roughly 92% were seen once; the top ten hold approximately 1.9%. The chain links TRBV4-1 to TRBJ2-7; D unresolved. The sample comprised peripheral blood. The sequence derives from a woman aged 50 to 60 with COVID-19, enrolled during active disease. The CDR3 DNA reads TGCGCCAGCAGCCAAGGTCAGGCACCGCGTTACGAGCAGTACGTC. Amino acids: CASSQGQAPRYEQYV.